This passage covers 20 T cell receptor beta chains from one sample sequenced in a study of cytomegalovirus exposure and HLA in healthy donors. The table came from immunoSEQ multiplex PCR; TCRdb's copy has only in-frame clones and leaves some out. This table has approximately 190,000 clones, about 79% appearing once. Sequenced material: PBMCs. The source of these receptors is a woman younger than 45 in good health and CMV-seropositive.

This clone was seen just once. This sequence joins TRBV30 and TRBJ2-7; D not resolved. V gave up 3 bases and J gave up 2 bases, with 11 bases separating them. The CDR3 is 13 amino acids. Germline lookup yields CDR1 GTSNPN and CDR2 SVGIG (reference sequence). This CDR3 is CAWRPSPPYEQYF. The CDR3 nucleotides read TGTGCCTGGAGGCCAAGCCCCCCCTACGAGCAGTACTTC.

For the CDR3, the DNA is TGTGCCAGCAGTTTTCTCCAAAAGGGGGCTCCTGGGACCGGGGAGCTGTTTTTT. Its protein product is CASSFLQKGAPGTGELFF. This chain joins TRBV27 and TRBJ2-2; 7 nucleotides match TRBD1. Germline-derived CDR1 and CDR2 are MNHEY and SMNVEV (reference sequence). This CDR3 region has 18 residues. V lost 3 bases and J lost 5; bases outside the gene matches: 15.

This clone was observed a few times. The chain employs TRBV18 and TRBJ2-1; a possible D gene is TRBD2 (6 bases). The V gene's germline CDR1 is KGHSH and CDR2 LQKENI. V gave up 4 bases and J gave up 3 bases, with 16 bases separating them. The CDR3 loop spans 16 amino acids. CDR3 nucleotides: TGTGCCAGCTCACTATCGGGACTTCTGAACTACAATGAGCAGTTCTTC. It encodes CASSLSGLLNYNEQFF.

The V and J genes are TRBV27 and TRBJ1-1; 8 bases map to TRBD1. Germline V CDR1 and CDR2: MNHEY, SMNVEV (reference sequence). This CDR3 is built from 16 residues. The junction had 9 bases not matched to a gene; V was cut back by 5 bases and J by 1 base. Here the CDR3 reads CASSSDRGQWNTEAFF. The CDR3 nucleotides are TGTGCCAGCAGTAGTGACAGGGGACAATGGAACACTGAAGCTTTCTTT.

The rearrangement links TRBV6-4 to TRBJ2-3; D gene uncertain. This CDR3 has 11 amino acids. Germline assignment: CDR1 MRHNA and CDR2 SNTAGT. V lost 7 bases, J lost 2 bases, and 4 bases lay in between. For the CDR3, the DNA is TGTGCCAGCACCTCCACAGATACGCAGTATTTT. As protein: CASTSTDTQYF.

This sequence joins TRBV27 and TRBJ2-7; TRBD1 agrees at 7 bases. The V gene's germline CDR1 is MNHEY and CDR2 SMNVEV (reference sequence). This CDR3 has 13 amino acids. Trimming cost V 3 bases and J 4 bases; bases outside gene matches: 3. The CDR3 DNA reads TGTGCCAGCAGTTTTGACAGGGCGTACGAGCAGTACTTC. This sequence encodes CASSFDRAYEQYF.

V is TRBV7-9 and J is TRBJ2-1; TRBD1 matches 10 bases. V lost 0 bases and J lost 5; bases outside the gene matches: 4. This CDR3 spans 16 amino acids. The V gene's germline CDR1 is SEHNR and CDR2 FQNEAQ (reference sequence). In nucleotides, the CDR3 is TGTGCCAGCAGCTTAGCGACAGGGGGCAGGCACAATGAGCAGTTCTTC. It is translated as CASSLATGGRHNEQFF. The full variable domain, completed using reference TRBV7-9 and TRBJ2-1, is DTGVSQNPRHKITKRGQNVTFRCDPISEHNRLYWYRQTLGQGPEFLTYFQNEAQLEKSRLLSDRFSAERPKGSFSTLEIQRTEQGDSAMYLCASSLATGGRHNEQFFGPGTRLTVL.

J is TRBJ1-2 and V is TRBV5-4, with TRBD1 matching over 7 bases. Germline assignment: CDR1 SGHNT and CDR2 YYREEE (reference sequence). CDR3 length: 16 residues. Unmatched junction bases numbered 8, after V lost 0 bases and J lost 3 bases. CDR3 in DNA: TGTGCCAGCAGCTTGGCGTCCCAGGGGGGTCACTATGGCTACACCTTC. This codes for CASSLASQGGHYGYTF.

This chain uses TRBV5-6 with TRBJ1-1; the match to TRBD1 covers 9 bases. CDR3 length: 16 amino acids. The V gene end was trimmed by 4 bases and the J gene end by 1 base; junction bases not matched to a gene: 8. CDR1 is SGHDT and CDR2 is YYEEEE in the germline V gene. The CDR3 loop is CASSAGTGWGNTEAFF. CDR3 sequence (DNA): TGTGCCAGCAGCGCCGGGACAGGGTGGGGGAACACTGAAGCTTTCTTT.

DNA for the CDR3: TGTGCCAGCAGTTCAGACAGGGCCGACCAGCCCCAGCATTTT. As protein: CASSSDRADQPQHF. The rearrangement joins TRBV2 to TRBJ1-5; 7 bases align to TRBD1. CDR3 length equals 14 residues. V trimming: 5 bases; J trimming: 7 bases; junction bases outside the gene matches: 8. Germline CDR1 SNHLY, CDR2 FYNNEI. Full variable domain (outside the CDR3, taken from reference TRBV2 and TRBJ1-5): EPEVTQTPSHQVTQMGQEVILRCVPISNHLYFYWYRQILGQKVEFLVSFYNNEISEKSEIFDDQFSVERPDGSNFTLKIRSTKLEDSAMYFCASSSDRADQPQHFGDGTRLSIL.

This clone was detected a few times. The CDR3 here is CASSPLSMEGYTF. DNA for the CDR3: TGTGCCAGCTCACCTCTTAGCATGGAAGGCTACACCTTC. V usage is TRBV18 and J usage is TRBJ1-2, with no clear D. The CDR3 totals 13 residues. Germline V CDR1 and CDR2: KGHSH, LQKENI. V dropped 3 bases and J dropped 8 bases, with 13 bases sitting between them.

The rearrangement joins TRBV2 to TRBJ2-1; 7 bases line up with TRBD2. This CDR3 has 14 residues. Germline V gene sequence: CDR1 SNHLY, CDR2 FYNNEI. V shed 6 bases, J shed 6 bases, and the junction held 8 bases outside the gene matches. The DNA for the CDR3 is TGTGCCAGCAGCTACGGGACTACCAGCAATGAGCAGTTCTTC. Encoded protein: CASSYGTTSNEQFF.

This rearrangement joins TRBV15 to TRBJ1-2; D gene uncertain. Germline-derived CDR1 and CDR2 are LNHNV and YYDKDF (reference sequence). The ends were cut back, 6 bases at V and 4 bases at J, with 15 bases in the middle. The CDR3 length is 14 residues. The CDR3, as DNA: TGTGCCACCAGTCCCAAGACGGGATTCTATGGCTACACCTTC. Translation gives CATSPKTGFYGYTF.

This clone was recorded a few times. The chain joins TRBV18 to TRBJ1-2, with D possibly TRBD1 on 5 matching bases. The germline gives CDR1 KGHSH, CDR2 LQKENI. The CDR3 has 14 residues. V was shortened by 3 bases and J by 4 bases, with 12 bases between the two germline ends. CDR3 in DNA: TGTGCCAGCTCACCCCAGGACACTCCCTATGGCTACACCTTC. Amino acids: CASSPQDTPYGYTF. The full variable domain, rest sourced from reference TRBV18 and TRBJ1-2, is NAGVMQNPRHLVRRRGQEARLRCSPMKGHSHVYWYRQLPEEGLKFMVYLQKENIIDESGMPKERFSAEFPKEGPSILRIQQVVRGDSAAYFCASSPQDTPYGYTFGSGTRLTVV.

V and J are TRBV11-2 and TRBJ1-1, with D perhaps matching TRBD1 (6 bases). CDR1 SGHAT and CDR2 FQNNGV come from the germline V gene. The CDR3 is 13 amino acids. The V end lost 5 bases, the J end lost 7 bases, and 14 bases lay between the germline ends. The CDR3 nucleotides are TGTGCCAGCAGCCCTGAACTACAGGGTGAAGCTTTCTTT. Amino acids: CASSPELQGEAFF.

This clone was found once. The CDR3 sequence: CASSQEDRGPQPQHF. CDR3 DNA sequence: TGCGCCAGCAGCCAAGAGGACAGGGGGCCTCAGCCCCAGCATTTT. This chain links TRBV4-1 with TRBJ1-5; 11 nucleotides line up with TRBD1. The CDR3 totals 15 residues. J gave up 6 bases and V 0 bases, and 1 base lay outside the gene matches. Germline CDR1 MGHRA, CDR2 YSYEKL.

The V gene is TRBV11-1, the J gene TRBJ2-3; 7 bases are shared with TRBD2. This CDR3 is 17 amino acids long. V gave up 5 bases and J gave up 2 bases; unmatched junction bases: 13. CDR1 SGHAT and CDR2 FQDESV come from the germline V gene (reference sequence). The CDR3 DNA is TGTGCCAGCAGCACCCAAGGCTTTAGCGGGTACACAGATACGCAGTATTTT. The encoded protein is CASSTQGFSGYTDTQYF. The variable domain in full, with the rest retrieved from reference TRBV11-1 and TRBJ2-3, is EAEVAQSPRYKITEKSQAVAFWCDPISGHATLYWYRQILGQGPELLVQFQDESVVDDSQLPKDRFSAERLKGVDSTLKIQPAELGDSAMYLCASSTQGFSGYTDTQYFGPGTRLTVL.

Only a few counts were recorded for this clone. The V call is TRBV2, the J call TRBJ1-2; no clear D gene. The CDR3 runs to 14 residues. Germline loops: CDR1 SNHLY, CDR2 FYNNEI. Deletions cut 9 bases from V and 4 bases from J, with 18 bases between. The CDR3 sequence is CASSPQDSLYGYTF. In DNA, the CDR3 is TGTGCCAGTTCGCCACAAGATTCCCTCTATGGCTACACCTTC.

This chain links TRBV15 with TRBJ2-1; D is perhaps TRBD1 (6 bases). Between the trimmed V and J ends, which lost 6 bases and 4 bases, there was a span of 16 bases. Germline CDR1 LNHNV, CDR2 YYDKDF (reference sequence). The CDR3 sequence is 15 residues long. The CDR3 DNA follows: TGTGCCACCAGTTTCGACAGGTCCCGGTACAATGAGCAGTTCTTC. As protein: CATSFDRSRYNEQFF.

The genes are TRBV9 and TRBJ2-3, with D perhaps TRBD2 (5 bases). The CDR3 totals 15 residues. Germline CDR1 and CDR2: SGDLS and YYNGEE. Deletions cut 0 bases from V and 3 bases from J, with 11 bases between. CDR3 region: CASSVVDSGTDTQYF. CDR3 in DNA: TGTGCCAGCAGCGTAGTGGACTCAGGAACAGATACGCAGTATTTT.